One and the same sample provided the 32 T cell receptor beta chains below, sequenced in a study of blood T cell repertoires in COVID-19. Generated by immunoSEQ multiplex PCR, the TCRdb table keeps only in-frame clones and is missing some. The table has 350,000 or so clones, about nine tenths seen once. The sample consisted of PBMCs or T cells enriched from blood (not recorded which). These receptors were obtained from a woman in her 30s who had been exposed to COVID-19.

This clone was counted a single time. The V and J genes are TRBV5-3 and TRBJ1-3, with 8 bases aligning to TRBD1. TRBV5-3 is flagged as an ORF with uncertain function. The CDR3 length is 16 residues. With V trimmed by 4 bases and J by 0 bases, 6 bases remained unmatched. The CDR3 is CARSATGGYSGNTIYF. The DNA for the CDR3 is TGTGCCAGAAGCGCCACAGGGGGGTACTCTGGAAACACCATATATTTT.

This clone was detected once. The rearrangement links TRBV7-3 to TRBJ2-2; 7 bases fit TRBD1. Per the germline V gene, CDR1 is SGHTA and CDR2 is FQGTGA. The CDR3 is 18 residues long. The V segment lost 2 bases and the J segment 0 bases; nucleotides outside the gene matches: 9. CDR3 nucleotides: TGTGCCAGCAGCTTACGCCGGACAGGCCTAGCGAACACCGGGGAGCTGTTTTTT. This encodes CASSLRRTGLANTGELFF.

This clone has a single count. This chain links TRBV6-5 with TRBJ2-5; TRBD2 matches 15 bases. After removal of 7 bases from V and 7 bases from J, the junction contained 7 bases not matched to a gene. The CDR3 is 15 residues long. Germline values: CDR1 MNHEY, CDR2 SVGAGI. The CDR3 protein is CASTGLAGGPVTQYF. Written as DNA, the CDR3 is TGTGCCAGCACCGGACTAGCGGGAGGGCCGGTGACCCAGTACTTC.

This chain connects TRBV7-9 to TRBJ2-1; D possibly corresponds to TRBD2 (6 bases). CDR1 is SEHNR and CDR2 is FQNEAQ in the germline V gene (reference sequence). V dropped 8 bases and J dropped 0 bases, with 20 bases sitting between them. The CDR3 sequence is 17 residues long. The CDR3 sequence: CASDPGVNRHSYNEQFF. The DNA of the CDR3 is TGTGCCAGCGACCCGGGAGTAAACCGCCACTCCTACAATGAGCAGTTCTTC.

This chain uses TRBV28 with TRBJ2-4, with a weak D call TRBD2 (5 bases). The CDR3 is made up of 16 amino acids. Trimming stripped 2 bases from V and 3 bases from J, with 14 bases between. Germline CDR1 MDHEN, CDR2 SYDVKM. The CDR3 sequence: CASSLIVRGVKNIQYF. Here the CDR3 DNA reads TGTGCCAGCAGTTTAATTGTTCGGGGAGTCAAAAACATTCAGTACTTC.

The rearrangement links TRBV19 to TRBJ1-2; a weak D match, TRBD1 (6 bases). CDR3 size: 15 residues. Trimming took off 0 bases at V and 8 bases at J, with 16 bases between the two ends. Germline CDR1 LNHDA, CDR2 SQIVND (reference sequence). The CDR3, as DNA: TGTGCCAGTAGTATAGACAACAGGGTTTTGGTGGGCTACACCTTC. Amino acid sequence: CASSIDNRVLVGYTF.

The CDR3, as DNA: TGTGCCACCCTGGGACAGGGGGCCGACTATGGCTACACCTTC. Translating gives CATLGQGADYGYTF. This chain uses TRBV27 with TRBJ1-2, with TRBD1 identical over 12 bases. This CDR3 has 14 residues. Germline V gene sequence: CDR1 MNHEY, CDR2 SMNVEV (reference sequence). Germline trimming cut 10 bases from V and 3 bases from J; bases unmatched to any gene: 6.

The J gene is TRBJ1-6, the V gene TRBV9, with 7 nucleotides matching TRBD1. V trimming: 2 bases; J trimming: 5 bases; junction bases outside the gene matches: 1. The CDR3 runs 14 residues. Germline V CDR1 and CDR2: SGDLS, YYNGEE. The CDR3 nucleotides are TGTGCCAGCAGCGTTGGACAGGATAATTCACCCCTCCACTTT. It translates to CASSVGQDNSPLHF. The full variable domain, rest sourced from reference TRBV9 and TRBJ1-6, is DSGVTQTPKHLITATGQRVTLRCSPRSGDLSVYWYQQSLDQGLQFLIQYYNGEERAKGNILERFSAQQFPDLHSELNLSSLELGDSALYFCASSVGQDNSPLHFGNGTRLTVT.

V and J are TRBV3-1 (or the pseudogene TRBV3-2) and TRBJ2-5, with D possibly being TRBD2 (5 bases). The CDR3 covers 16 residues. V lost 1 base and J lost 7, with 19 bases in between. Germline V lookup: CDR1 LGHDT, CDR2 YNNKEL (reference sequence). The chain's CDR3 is CASSQVVLGGSGTQYF. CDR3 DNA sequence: TGTGCCAGCAGCCAAGTTGTTCTAGGCGGGTCAGGGACCCAGTACTTC.

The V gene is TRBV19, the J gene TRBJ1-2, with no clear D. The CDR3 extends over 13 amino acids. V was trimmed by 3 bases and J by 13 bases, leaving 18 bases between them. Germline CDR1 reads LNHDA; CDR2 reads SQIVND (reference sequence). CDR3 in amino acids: CASSIDPWSVATF. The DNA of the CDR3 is TGTGCCAGTAGTATCGACCCCTGGAGTGTCGCCACCTTC.

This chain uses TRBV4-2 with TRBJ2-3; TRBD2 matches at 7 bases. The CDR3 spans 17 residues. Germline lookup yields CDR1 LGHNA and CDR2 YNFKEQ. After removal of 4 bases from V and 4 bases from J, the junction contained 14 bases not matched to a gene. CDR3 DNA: TGTGCCAGCAGCCCCAGCGGGGCGAGGGCGGGCTCAGATACGCAGTATTTT. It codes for CASSPSGARAGSDTQYF.

The CDR3 spells CASSPPGTSEAFF. In DNA, the CDR3 is TGTGCCAGCAGCCCGCCCGGGACATCTGAAGCTTTCTTT. V usage is TRBV7-2 and J usage is TRBJ1-1; TRBD1 might be the D (6 bases). Germline CDR1 and CDR2: SGHTA and FQGNSA. The CDR3 is 13 residues long. V was trimmed by 5 bases and J by 6 bases, leaving 13 bases between them.

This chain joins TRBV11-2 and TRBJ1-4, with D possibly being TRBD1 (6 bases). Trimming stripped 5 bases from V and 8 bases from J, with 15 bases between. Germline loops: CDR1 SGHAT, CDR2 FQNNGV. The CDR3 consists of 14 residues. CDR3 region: CASSQLQGSEKLFF. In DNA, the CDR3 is TGTGCCAGCAGCCAACTGCAGGGGTCGGAAAAACTGTTTTTT.

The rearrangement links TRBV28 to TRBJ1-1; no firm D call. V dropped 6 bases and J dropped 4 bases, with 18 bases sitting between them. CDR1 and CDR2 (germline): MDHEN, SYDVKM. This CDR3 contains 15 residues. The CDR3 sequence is CASSTQPAVTTEAFF. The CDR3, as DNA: TGTGCCAGCAGCACCCAACCTGCGGTGACCACTGAAGCTTTCTTT.

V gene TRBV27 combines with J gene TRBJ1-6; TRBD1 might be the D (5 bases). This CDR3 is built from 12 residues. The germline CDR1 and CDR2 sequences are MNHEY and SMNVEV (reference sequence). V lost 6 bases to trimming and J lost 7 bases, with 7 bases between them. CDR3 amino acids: CASRRQNSPLHF. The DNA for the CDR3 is TGTGCCAGCAGACGACAGAATTCACCCCTCCACTTT.

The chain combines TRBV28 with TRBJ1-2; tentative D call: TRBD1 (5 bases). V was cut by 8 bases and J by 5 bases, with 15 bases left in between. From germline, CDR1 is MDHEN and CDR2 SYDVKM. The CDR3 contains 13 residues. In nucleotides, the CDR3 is TGTGCCAGCGCTTTAGGGGTCAGGTATGGCTACACCTTC. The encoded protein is CASALGVRYGYTF.

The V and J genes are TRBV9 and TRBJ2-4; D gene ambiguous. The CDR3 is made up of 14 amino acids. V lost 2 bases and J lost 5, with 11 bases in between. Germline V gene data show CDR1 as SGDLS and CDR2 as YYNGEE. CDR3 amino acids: CASSVGSRQNIQYF. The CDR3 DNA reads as TGTGCCAGCAGCGTCGGGTCCCGGCAAAACATTCAGTACTTC. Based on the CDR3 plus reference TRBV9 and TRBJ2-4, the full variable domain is DSGVTQTPKHLITATGQRVTLRCSPRSGDLSVYWYQQSLDQGLQFLIQYYNGEERAKGNILERFSAQQFPDLHSELNLSSLELGDSALYFCASSVGSRQNIQYFGAGTRLSVL.

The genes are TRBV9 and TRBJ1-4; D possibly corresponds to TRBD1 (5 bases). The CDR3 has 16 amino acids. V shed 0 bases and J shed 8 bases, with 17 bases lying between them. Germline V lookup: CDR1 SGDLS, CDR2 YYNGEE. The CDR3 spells CASSVEGRGQREKLFF. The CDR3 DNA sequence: TGTGCCAGCAGCGTAGAGGGGAGGGGCCAGAGGGAAAAACTGTTTTTT.

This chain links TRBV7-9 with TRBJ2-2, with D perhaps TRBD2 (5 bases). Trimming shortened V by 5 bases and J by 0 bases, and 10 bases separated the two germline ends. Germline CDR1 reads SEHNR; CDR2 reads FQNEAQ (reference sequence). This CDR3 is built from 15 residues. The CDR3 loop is CASSRTLANTGELFF. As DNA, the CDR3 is TGTGCCAGCAGCCGTACACTAGCGAACACCGGGGAGCTGTTTTTT. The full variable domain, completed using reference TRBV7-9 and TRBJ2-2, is DTGVSQNPRHKITKRGQNVTFRCDPISEHNRLYWYRQTLGQGPEFLTYFQNEAQLEKSRLLSDRFSAERPKGSFSTLEIQRTEQGDSAMYLCASSRTLANTGELFFGEGSRLTVL.

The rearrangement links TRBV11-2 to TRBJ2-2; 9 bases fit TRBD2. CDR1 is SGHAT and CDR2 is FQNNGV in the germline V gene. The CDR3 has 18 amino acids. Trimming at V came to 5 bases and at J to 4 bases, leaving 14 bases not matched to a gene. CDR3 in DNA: TGTGCCAGCAGCCCCACACCGGGACTAGCTTCGTTCACCGGGGAGCTGTTTTTT. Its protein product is CASSPTPGLASFTGELFF. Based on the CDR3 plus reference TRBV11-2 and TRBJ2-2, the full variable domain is EAGVAQSPRYKIIEKRQSVAFWCNPISGHATLYWYQQILGQGPKLLIQFQNNGVVDDSQLPKDRFSAERLKGVDSTLKIQPAKLEDSAVYLCASSPTPGLASFTGELFFGEGSRLTVL.

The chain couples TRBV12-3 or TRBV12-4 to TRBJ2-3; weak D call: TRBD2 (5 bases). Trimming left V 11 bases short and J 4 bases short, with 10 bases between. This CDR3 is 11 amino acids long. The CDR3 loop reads CALRRADTQYF. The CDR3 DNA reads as TGTGCCCTGAGGCGGGCAGATACGCAGTATTTT.

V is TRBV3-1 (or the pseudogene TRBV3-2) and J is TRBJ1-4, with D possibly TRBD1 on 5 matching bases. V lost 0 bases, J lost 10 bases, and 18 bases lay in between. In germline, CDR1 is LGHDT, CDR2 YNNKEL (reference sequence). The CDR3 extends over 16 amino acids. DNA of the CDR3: TGTGCCAGCAGCCAAGAATCAGGCAGGGTGTTCGGAAAACTGTTTTTT. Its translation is CASSQESGRVFGKLFF.

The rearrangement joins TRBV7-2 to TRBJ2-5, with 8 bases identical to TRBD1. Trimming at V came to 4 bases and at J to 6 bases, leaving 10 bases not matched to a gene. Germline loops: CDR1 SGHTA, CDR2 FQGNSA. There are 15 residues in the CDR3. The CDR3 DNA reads TGTGCCAGCAGCTCCCACAGGGGGGCGACGAAGACCCAGTACTTC. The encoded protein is CASSSHRGATKTQYF.

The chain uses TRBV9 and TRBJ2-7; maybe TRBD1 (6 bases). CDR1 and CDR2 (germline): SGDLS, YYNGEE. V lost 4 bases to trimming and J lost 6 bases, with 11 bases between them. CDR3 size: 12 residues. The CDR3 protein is CASSSRGGEQYF. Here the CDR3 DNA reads TGTGCCAGCAGCTCTAGAGGGGGCGAGCAGTACTTC.

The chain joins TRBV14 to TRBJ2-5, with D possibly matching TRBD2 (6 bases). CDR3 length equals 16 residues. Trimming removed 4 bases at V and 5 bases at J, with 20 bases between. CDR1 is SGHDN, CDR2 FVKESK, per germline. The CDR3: CASSLRLGLRAETQYF. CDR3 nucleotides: TGTGCCAGCAGCCTTCGACTAGGACTTCGGGCGGAGACCCAGTACTTC. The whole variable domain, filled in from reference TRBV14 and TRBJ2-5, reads EAGVTQFPSHSVIEKGQTVTLRCDPISGHDNLYWYRRVMGKEIKFLLHFVKESKQDESGMPNNRFLAERTGGTYSTLKVQPAELEDSGVYFCASSLRLGLRAETQYFGPGTRLLVL.

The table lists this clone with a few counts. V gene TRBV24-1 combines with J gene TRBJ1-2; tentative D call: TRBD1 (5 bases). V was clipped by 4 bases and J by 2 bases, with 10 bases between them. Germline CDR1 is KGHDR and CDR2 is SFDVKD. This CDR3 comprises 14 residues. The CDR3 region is CATSDHDRNYGYTF. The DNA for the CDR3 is TGTGCCACCAGTGACCACGACAGAAACTATGGCTACACCTTC.

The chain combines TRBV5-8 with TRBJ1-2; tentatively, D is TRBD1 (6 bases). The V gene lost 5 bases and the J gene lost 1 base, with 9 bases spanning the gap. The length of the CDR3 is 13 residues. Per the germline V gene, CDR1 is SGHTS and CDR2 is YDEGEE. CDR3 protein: CASRDRINYGYTF. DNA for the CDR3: TGTGCCAGCAGGGACAGAATTAACTATGGCTACACCTTC. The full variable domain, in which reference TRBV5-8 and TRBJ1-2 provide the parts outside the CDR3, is EAGVTQSPTHLIKTRGQQATLRCSPISGHTSVYWYQQALGLGLQFLLWYDEGEERNRGNFPPRFSGRQFPNYSSELNVNALELEDSALYLCASRDRINYGYTFGSGTRLTVV.

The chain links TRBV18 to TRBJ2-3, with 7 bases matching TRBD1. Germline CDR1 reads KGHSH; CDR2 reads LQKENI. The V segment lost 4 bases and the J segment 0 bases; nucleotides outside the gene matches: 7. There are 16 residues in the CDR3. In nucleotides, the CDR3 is TGTGCCAGCTCACGGCGACAGGGACCTAGCACAGATACGCAGTATTTT. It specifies CASSRRQGPSTDTQYF. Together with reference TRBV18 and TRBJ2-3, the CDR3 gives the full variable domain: NAGVMQNPRHLVRRRGQEARLRCSPMKGHSHVYWYRQLPEEGLKFMVYLQKENIIDESGMPKERFSAEFPKEGPSILRIQQVVRGDSAAYFCASSRRQGPSTDTQYFGPGTRLTVL.

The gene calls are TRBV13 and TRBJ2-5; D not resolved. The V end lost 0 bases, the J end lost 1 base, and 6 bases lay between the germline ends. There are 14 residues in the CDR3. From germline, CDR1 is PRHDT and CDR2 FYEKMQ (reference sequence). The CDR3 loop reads CASSLGHAQETQYF. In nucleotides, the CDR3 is TGTGCCAGCAGCTTAGGACATGCCCAAGAGACCCAGTACTTC.

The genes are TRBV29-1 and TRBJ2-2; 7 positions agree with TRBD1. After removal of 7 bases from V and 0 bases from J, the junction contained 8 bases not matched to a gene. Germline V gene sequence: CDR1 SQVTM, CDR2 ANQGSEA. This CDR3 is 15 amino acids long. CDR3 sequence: CSACQGQTNTGELFF. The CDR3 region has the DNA TGCAGCGCCTGCCAGGGACAGACGAACACCGGGGAGCTGTTTTTT.

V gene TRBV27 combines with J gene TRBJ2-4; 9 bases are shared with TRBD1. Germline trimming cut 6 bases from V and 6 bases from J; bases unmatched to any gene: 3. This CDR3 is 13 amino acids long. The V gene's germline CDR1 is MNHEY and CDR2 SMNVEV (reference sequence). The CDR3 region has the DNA TGTGCCAGCAGCCAACAGGGGGCAAACATTCAGTACTTC. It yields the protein CASSQQGANIQYF.

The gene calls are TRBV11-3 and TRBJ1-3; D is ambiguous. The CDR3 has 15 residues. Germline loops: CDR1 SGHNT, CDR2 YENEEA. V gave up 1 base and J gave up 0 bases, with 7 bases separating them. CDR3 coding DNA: TGTGCCAGCAGCTTAGGTTCGAGCTCTGGAAACACCATATATTTT. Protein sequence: CASSLGSSSGNTIYF. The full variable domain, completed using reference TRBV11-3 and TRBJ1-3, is EAGVVQSPRYKIIEKKQPVAFWCNPISGHNTLYWYLQNLGQGPELLIRYENEEAVDDSQLPKDRFSAERLKGVDSTLKIQPAELGDSAVYLCASSLGSSSGNTIYFGEGSWLTVV.